The sequence of this TCR beta chain was determined in a study of T cells in Graves' hyperthyroidism and ophthalmopathy. What was amplified from RNA transcripts were TCR beta CDR3 regions. The HTBI primer set served for first-round RT-PCR of the TCR CDR3. In TCRdb, the multiplex PCR reads were re-called with MiXCR into one record per CDR3 protein. Of fewer than 350,000 distinct CDR3 sequences in the sample, around 15% were seen once. The authors obtained PBMCs from around 11 ml of fresh peripheral blood. About this clonotype: Its target is unknown. A much more abundant neighbour one base away suggests this may be a read error.

Overall study findings and caveats: Most expanded thyroid clonotypes above 0.001 recurred in blood.

The sequence derives from a woman between 45 and 65 years old with Graves' hyperthyroidism that later progressed to Graves' ophthalmopathy. The sequencing sample was made of blood.

The CDR3 reads CASSLGLAGGRYGEQYF. The CDR3 DNA is TGTGCCAGCAGCTTGGGACTAGCGGGAGGGCGATATGGCGAGCAGTACTTC. This rearrangement joins TRBV7-2 to TRBJ2-7, with 16 bases lining up with TRBD2. This CDR3 has 17 residues. Germline V gene data show CDR1 as SGHTA and CDR2 as FQGNSA. Trimming removed 3 bases from V and 6 bases from J; junction bases left unmatched: 8.